This T cell receptor (beta chain) was recovered during a study of T cell clonotyping in hematopoietic cell transplantation (dated by TCRdb to the early 2020s). Background on the whole study: A total of some 130 blood samples were collected in the study from a few dozen consecutive transplant recipients and their related donors. Patient recruitment ran from September 2015 to early 2017, and follow-up continued until late 2020 or death.

Related transplant donors provided blood samples for TCR beta sequencing. Nuclei Lysis Solution was used to extract genomic DNA from fresh or cryopreserved unfractionated peripheral blood mononuclear cells. The immunoSEQ assay, a bias-controlled multiplex PCR using V- and J-specific primers, was used to amplify TCR beta CDR3 regions from genomic DNA. A proprietary barcode and Illumina adapter sequences were added to the CDR3 amplicons in a second PCR step. An Illumina MiSeq instrument was used for sequencing of the CDR3 libraries. The original pipeline was this. Export and quality control were done with immunoSEQ Analyzer 3.0, while downstream analyses used R Bioconductor and Immunarch. Only productive rearrangements in the normalized downsampled data set were used to calculate repertoire metrics. Pathologically expanded clonotypes were defined as those larger than 5 templates in the normalized cohort. The Inverse Simpson Index was used to measure repertoire diversity. CMV-specificity analyses were carried out on the non-normalized data set to capture all clonotypes. TCRdb mirrors the immuneACCESS table, restricted to in-frame sequences. Some clones are absent from its copies; in checked studies, under half trace to an unresolved V gene, and the reason for the others is unknown. Clonal size and the V and J genes are those of that table, whereas D and trimming came from the DNA. The sample table shows roughly 40,000 clones, and roughly 92% are seen once. The ten top clones hold 0.85% to 0.9% of the sample.

The CDR3 spans 14 residues, from the cysteine through the phenylalanine. Only the CDR3 DNA stays, 42 bases, in frame from base 1. In the germline V gene, CDR1 corresponds to MGHDK and CDR2 to SYGVNS. V is cut by 6 bases and J by 2 bases, and the space between the germline ends is 8 bases. Overall study outcomes, separate from this receptor: After transplant, TCR diversity in recipients dropped, and pathologically expanded clonotypes increased progressively from day 30 to day 180. Donor and pretransplant recipient Inverse Simpson Index values predicted broader posttransplant TCR repertoire diversity. The sample size was limited, and CD4 and CD8 repertoire contributions could not be separated because cells were not sorted. Just a small fraction of recipient repertoires overlapped with donor repertoires, and more than 95% appeared de novo at the given depth.

To note about this clone: Its antigen specificity is not known. Per-base quality was not reported, and no clone a single base away is much larger than it.

The chain is assembled from TRBV25-1 and TRBJ1-6; the D gene is unclear. The sequence came from a woman between 45 and 60 years old in good health. Some clones in this sample may be carry-over from other donors' samples. Sequencing input: peripheral blood mononuclear cells. The DNA is as follows: TGTGCCAGCAGGCCAGGAGCCTATAATTCACCCCTCCACTTT. Translated, it reads CASRPGAYNSPLHF.